Shown below are 6 T cell receptor beta chains from a single sample sequenced in a study of OX40 agonist ivuxolimab in advanced cancers. Preparation of the library involved the immunoSEQ multiplex PCR assay. TCRdb took over this immuneACCESS table, retaining in-frame rearrangements with V and J assigned. Such tables are incomplete; in checked studies, under half of the missing clones stem from an unresolved V gene, and the remainder is unexplained. The sample profile shows about 78,000 clones; 92% of them were found once. The top ten constitute 2.5% to 3.5% of the sample. The sample was CD4+ or CD8+ T cells sorted from blood, taken in a trial of the OX40 agonist ivuxolimab. These receptors were obtained from an adult with an advanced solid tumor such as melanoma, head and neck, liver or kidney cancer.

This chain links TRBV5-1 with TRBJ1-6; D is unclear. V dropped 0 bases and J dropped 0 bases, with 10 bases sitting between them. The germline CDR1 and CDR2 sequences are SGHRS and YFSETQ. This CDR3 spans 17 amino acids. This CDR3 is CASSLEEFSSYNSPLHF. In DNA, the CDR3 is TGCGCCAGCAGCTTGGAAGAATTCAGCTCCTATAATTCACCCCTCCACTTT.

A note on this clone: Germline is not matched at one junction end, which may reflect a read error. The chain couples TRBV7-7 to TRBJ2-1, with 8 bases matching TRBD2. Germline CDR1 is SSHAT and CDR2 is FNYEAQ (reference sequence). CDR3 length: 14 residues. CDR3: CASSISGGAREQFF. CDR3 nucleotides: TGTGCTAGCAGCATCTCCGGGGGGGCCCGGGAGCAGTTCTTC. The variable domain in full, with the rest retrieved from reference TRBV7-7 and TRBJ2-1, is GAGVSQSPRYKVTKRGQDVTLRCDPISSHATLYWYQQALGQGPEFLTYFNYEAQPDKSGLPSDRFSAERPEGSISTLTIQRTEQRDSAMYRCASSISGGAREQFFGPGTRLTVL.

The chain links TRBV7-8 to TRBJ2-1; a weak D match, TRBD2 (6 bases). Germline loops: CDR1 SGHVS, CDR2 FQNEAQ. The CDR3 contains 14 residues. Between the trimmed V and J ends, which lost 10 bases and 1 base, there was a span of 14 bases. The CDR3 nucleotides are TGTGCCACTACCGGGGGTCGATCCTACAATGAGCAGTTCTTC. Translation gives CATTGGRSYNEQFF.

The table lists this clone with a few counts. The chain links TRBV5-1 to TRBJ2-3; 10 bases match TRBD2. V gave up 5 bases and J gave up 1 base; unmatched junction bases: 7. The CDR3 runs to 16 residues. CDR1 is SGHRS and CDR2 is YFSETQ in the germline V gene. CDR3: CASSSAGGPGTDTQYF. In DNA form, the CDR3 reads TGCGCCAGCAGTTCAGCGGGAGGGCCTGGCACAGATACGCAGTATTTT.

The V call is TRBV5-1, the J call TRBJ1-2, with a weak D call TRBD1 (6 bases). The V gene lost 0 bases and the J gene lost 1 base, with 19 bases spanning the gap. The CDR3 sequence is 18 residues long. Germline CDR1 is SGHRS and CDR2 is YFSETQ. CDR3 in DNA: TGCGCCAGCAGCTTGGACCCTCCCCGCGACAGGCTTAACTATGGCTACACCTTC. It is translated as CASSLDPPRDRLNYGYTF.

The chain couples TRBV28 to TRBJ2-4, with 7 bases that match TRBD2. The germline CDR1 and CDR2 sequences are MDHEN and SYDVKM. The CDR3 length is 14 residues. J was trimmed by 6 bases and V by 10 bases; bases with no gene match: 12. The CDR3 sequence is CATLSLASRNIQYF. In DNA, the CDR3 is TGTGCCACCCTATCACTAGCGTCGCGAAACATTCAGTACTTC.